This entry is about one T cell receptor beta chain. The antigen is undetermined. CDR1 is SEHNR, CDR2 FQNEAQ, per germline (reference sequence). The CDR3 covers 14 residues. Between the trimmed V and J ends, which lost 5 bases and 7 bases, there was a span of 17 bases. 60 Vbeta and 13 Jbeta primers were used in PCR. TCRdb's copy holds only in-frame clones and misses some; the assay was immunoSEQ multiplex PCR. Of 150,000 to 200,000 clones listed, roughly 80% are singletons. This entry comes from a study of cytomegalovirus exposure and HLA in healthy donors. The study's findings and limits: Exclusion as indistinguishable affected some V segments, including TRBV6-2 and TRBV6-3. Accurate prediction of HLA-A and HLA-B alleles (for most subjects) was reportedly achieved from TCR beta sequences.

The clonotype was recovered from a man aged 50 or older in good health and CMV-seropositive. Sequenced: PBMCs. The V and J genes are TRBV7-9 and TRBJ1-2; perhaps TRBD1 as D (5 bases). CDR3 DNA sequence: TGTGCCAGCAGCCTCCAGGGTGGAGAACGTGGCTACACCTTC. The encoded protein is CASSLQGGERGYTF.